The sequence of this TCR beta chain was determined in a study of cytomegalovirus exposure and HLA in healthy donors (dated by TCRdb to the late 2010s). About the investigation overall: An earlier analysis of 587 of the donors reported over 250 Gb of sequence data and about 120 million unique TCR beta sequences obtained from approximately 180 million T cells. An early release that covered about 640 HLA-typed donors contained around 300 gigabases of sequencing data and tens of millions of unique TCR sequences. Of the roughly 400 genotyped donors, 81% fell in the genetic ancestry cluster associated with self-reported Caucasian donors. The aim of the study was to test whether cataloging public T cell receptors could identify signatures of past pathogen exposure. The T cell repertoires of 666 subjects were profiled by immunosequencing and related to cytomegalovirus serostatus. A separate validation cohort of 100 to 150 different subjects was used in addition to the 666-subject first cohort. To predict cytomegalovirus infection status, the study combined high-throughput TCR immunosequencing, statistical association of individual TCRs with disease status, and machine learning. To study patterns of TCR occurrence, a later analysis re-analyzed previously published TCR beta repertoires from 650 to 750 donors and added high-resolution HLA genotyping. In the later analysis, no new phenotypic data were used to find candidate immune exposures; instead, reliance was placed on TCR beta sequences and their occurrence across donors. To decide whether each TCR beta V gene segment behaved as functional or pseudogenic, an earlier analysis of fewer than 750 of the donors relied on high-throughput TCR beta sequencing. Donor age, sex, ethnicity and CMV serostatus were compiled alongside the repertoire data. Genome-wide SNP genotypes for about 65% of the roughly 700 donors were used in a later genetic analysis, which treated that subset as a discovery cohort. All discovery cohort repertoires had been generated using a single sequencing platform. HLA typing covered class I and class II loci at four-digit resolution. Typing coverage differed by locus: A, B, C, DRB1 and DQB1 were typed in roughly 620-630 donors, DQA1 in about 500, DPA1 in some 600, and DPB1 in 472. About 5 DR-DQ haplotypes were handled as single units for association and clustering, since linkage in the cohort was strong. Among 300 to 500 genotyped donors of the cohort, an average of about 220,000 unique TCR beta nucleotide sequences was sequenced per donor, of which roughly 18% were non-productive.

Overall study results and their limits: A total of about 150 TCR beta chains were listed by the study as associated with cytomegalovirus. According to a later analysis, parvovirus B19, influenza, CMV and Epstein-Barr virus appeared linked to several top co-occurrence clusters. Immune exposure information for the cohort was limited to CMV serostatus. In an earlier analysis of 587 of the donors, most TCR beta V segments appeared in productive rearrangements about 87% or about 30% of the time, broadly matching IMGT annotations. Because counts were too low, some 17 rarely observed V segments, including chromosome 9 orphons, were excluded from the earlier analysis of 587 of the donors. A later analysis found that most CMV-associated TCR beta chains appeared HLA-restricted, with HLA associations seemingly driven largely by CMV exposure. A cluster of highly shared sequence variants was judged likely to represent a technical artifact of the sequencing pipeline. Some IMGT-functional V segments, including TRBV6-2 and TRBV6-3, could not be told apart with the 87-base-pair reads, so those segments were excluded. Only TCR beta chains were sequenced in this cohort, and the absence of alpha or paired-chain data limited detectable features. Across donors, most TCR sequences were observed very rarely, whereas some public TCRs were present in many individuals. In both the original and validation cohorts, the classifier was reported to diagnose cytomegalovirus status with high specificity and sensitivity. At a false discovery rate of 0.05, a later analysis linked fewer than 20,000 TCR beta sequences to specific HLA alleles. In a later genetic analysis, a missense DCLRE1C variant was associated with V-gene and J-gene trimming of TCR beta chains, and the association was replicated in an independent cohort. The authors suggested that the approach could potentially be extended to other disease states and immunological phenotypes. According to a later genetic analysis, donors in an Asian-associated ancestry cluster had fewer N-insertions in productive TCRs than the roughly 670-donor mean. Three of the identified cytomegalovirus-associated TCR beta chains were confirmed in vitro to be specific for cytomegalovirus antigens. When HLA alleles, especially DR and DQ, strongly co-occurred, attributing TCR associations to individual alleles was difficult. Because some donors lacked HLA typing at each locus, the association tests relied only on the typed subset. Linkage disequilibrium might explain the correlated functional status among segregating V segments, but an unknown experimental factor could not be excluded. A later analysis found that TCR association rates varied across HLA loci, with DRB1 alleles showing the most associated TCRs and HLA-C alleles the fewest. A further reported finding was that TCR beta sequences accurately predicted the HLA-A and HLA-B alleles for most subjects in the first cohort. The presence/absence analyses assumed that sequencing depth was roughly uniform across donors, and that assumption may not be true. In a later analysis, HLA-associated TCR beta chains were found to be more clonally expanded and to have lower generation probabilities than equally common non-associated chains.

Concerning this clone itself: No antigen is known for it. It has no much larger one-base neighbor in the sample; base qualities were not kept.

Receptor amplification or capture employed the immunoSEQ multiplex PCR assay. A mixture of 60 forward primers for TCR Vbeta segments and 13 reverse primers for TCR Jbeta segments was used in the multiplex PCR. Amplification of the CDR3 region of rearranged TCR beta genes was performed with a multiplex PCR assay on genomic DNA. The Illumina HiSeq System was used to sequence the amplified TCR beta libraries as 87-base-pair reads. The published analysis was carried out like this. A later analysis tallied around 80 million unique TCR beta chains across the 666 repertoires, and some 10 million of those chains were shared by two or more donors. Raw reads were error-corrected and collapsed into unique sequences by a nearest-neighbor algorithm in which closely related sequences were merged to remove PCR and sequencing errors. V, D and J gene segments were assigned by aligning CDR3 sequences to IMGT reference sequences. For a sequence to be retained, a match of at least six nucleotides to both a V gene segment and a J gene segment was required. Rearrangements were classified as productive when the CDR3 lacked stop codons and remained in frame with V and J, and all other rearrangements were classified as non-productive. CDR3 was defined by IMGT convention, running from the second conserved V-encoded cysteine to the conserved J-encoded phenylalanine. The earlier analysis of about 610 of the donors excluded sequences that lacked an unambiguous match to a single V gene segment. An earlier analysis of some 610 of the donors called V segments functional above 56.7% productive rearrangements and segregating when the between-donor standard deviation exceeded 5%. To diagnose cytomegalovirus status from the catalog of TCR beta chain sequences, a statistical classification framework was built. In a later analysis, TCR nucleotide sequences were compared against IMGT/GENE-DB human TR gene sequences so that V and J genes could be assigned. The TCRdist pipeline was used in a later analysis to assign CDR3 sequences and most-parsimonious VDJ recombination scenarios. In a later analysis, each TCR beta chain was defined by its CDR3 amino acid sequence together with its V-gene family, and reads lacking a unique V-gene family were excluded. As a way to deal with suspected cross-contamination and a sequencing artifact, a later analysis dropped over 550 nucleotide sequences that were highly shared and had low generation probability. In a later analysis, a clonal expansion index for each public chain was calculated from normalized within-repertoire ranks of inferred template counts. A later analysis computed generation probabilities with a VDJ recombination model fitted to out-of-frame rearrangements, and checked the results against IGoR. Hypergeometric tests were used in a later analysis to score TCR-TCR, TCR-HLA and TCR-CMV co-occurrence, with a repertoire-size bias correction applied to the TCR pairs. False discovery rates were estimated in a later analysis by permuting HLA or CMV assignments 20 times. A later analysis grouped co-occurring TCRs with DBSCAN, adding TCRdist sequence similarity when clustering within HLA-allele-positive subsets. For co-occurrence clustering, repertoires with fewer than 30,000 or more than 120,000 public chains were excluded, along with four to six repertoires with anomalous nucleotide sharing. Held by TCRdb, this immuneACCESS table contains in-frame sequences only and omits some clones. Under half of the omission traces to an unresolved V gene where checked; the cause of the rest is unknown. V, J and clone size are those of that table, while D and trimming were read from the DNA. This sample lists around 150,000 clones; roughly 70% were detected once. In total, the top ten clones hold under 3.5% of the sample.

The CDR3 measures 13 amino acids from cysteine to phenylalanine. The entry retains the CDR3 DNA only, 39 bases that are in frame from base 1. The germline V gene yields SGDLS for CDR1 and YYNGEE for CDR2. Trimming at the junction amounts to 0 bases on V and 6 bases on J, and the germline ends lie 9 bases apart. The cohort consisted of 666 healthy bone marrow donors. Cohort members were all nominally healthy when sampled, although unrecorded immune exposures were likely present. The donor was CMV seronegative and was included in the group of a few hundred seronegative cohort members. Each donor provided a peripheral blood sample, and peripheral blood mononuclear cells were used for TCR beta sequencing. The Qiagen DNeasy Blood Extraction Kit was used to extract genomic DNA from the blood cell samples.

The receptor chain draws on TRBV9 and TRBJ1-1, with no confident D gene call. Sequencing used PBMCs. This TCR derives from a woman aged 30 to 39 in good health and CMV-seronegative. The CDR3 corresponds to CASSVERRSEAFF. The DNA sequence is given as TGTGCCAGCAGCGTAGAACGGAGATCTGAAGCTTTCTTT.